The next 8 T cell receptor beta chains were all read from a single sample in a study of blood T cell repertoires in COVID-19. Some clones are missing from TCRdb's copy, which holds only in-frame ones; the method was immunoSEQ multiplex PCR. The sample comprises about 160,000 clones, approximately 79% of which are singletons, and 8.1% rests with the top ten. The specimen was peripheral blood. The receptors here all came from a woman between 55 and 75 years old with COVID-19, enrolled during active disease.

A remark on this clone: Other DNA sequences in the same sample also yield this CDR3. V gene TRBV30 combines with J gene TRBJ2-7; D possibly corresponds to TRBD1 (6 bases). V was trimmed by 6 bases and J by 2 bases, leaving 11 bases between them. This CDR3 is built from 12 residues. CDR1 GTSNPN and CDR2 SVGIG come from the germline V gene (reference sequence). CDR3 nucleotide sequence: TGTGCCTGCAAACAGGGAACCTACGAGCAGTACTTC. It translates to CACKQGTYEQYF.

The chain recombines TRBV2 with TRBJ2-2; maybe TRBD1 (6 bases). The V gene lost 2 bases and the J gene lost 7 bases, with 17 bases spanning the gap. The CDR3 is made up of 16 amino acids. The germline V gene has CDR1 SNHLY and CDR2 FYNNEI. The CDR3 is CASSERWDIRGGELFF. CDR3 coding DNA: TGTGCCAGCAGTGAAAGGTGGGACATACGAGGCGGGGAGCTGTTTTTT.

V usage is TRBV6-5 and J usage is TRBJ1-6; no reliable D call. CDR1 and CDR2 from the germline V gene are MNHEY and SVGAGI. The CDR3 is made up of 12 amino acids. V was shortened by 0 bases and J by 10 bases, with 4 bases between the two germline ends. DNA of the CDR3: TGTGCCAGCAGTTACTCCTCCTCACCCCTCCACTTT. Translation: CASSYSSSPLHF.

J is TRBJ2-4 and V is TRBV19; the D gene is possibly TRBD1 (6 bases). The V gene's germline CDR1 is LNHDA and CDR2 SQIVND (reference sequence). This CDR3 is built from 15 residues. The V end lost 10 bases, the J end lost 0 bases, and 16 bases lay between the germline ends. CDR3: CATRGQGQAKNIQYF. The CDR3, as DNA: TGTGCCACAAGAGGCCAGGGGCAAGCCAAAAACATTCAGTACTTC. The full variable domain, with the rest looked up from reference TRBV19 and TRBJ2-4, is DGGITQSPKYLFRKEGQNVTLSCEQNLNHDAMYWYRQDPGQGLRLIYYSQIVNDFQKGDIAEGYSVSREKKESFPLTVTSAQKNPTAFYLCATRGQGQAKNIQYFGAGTRLSVL.

The V call is TRBV19, the J call TRBJ1-1; D remains unclear. Germline CDR1 and CDR2: LNHDA and SQIVND (reference sequence). The CDR3 extends over 15 amino acids. The V and J ends lost 6 bases and 2 bases respectively, with 16 bases between them. This CDR3 is CASSPRRGGNTEAFF. DNA of the CDR3: TGTGCCAGTAGCCCCCGGCGGGGAGGAAACACTGAAGCTTTCTTT.

The gene calls are TRBV19 and TRBJ2-5; the D gene is possibly TRBD1 (5 bases). V dropped 5 bases and J dropped 1 base, with 11 bases sitting between them. CDR3 length equals 14 residues. The germline V gene has CDR1 LNHDA and CDR2 SQIVND (reference sequence). The CDR3 coding sequence is TGTGCCAGTAGTTCAAGACAGATCCAAGAGACCCAGTACTTC. It yields the protein CASSSRQIQETQYF.

The chain employs TRBV4-2 and TRBJ2-5; 10 bases align to TRBD1. Trimming removed 2 bases from V and 4 bases from J; junction bases left unmatched: 7. Germline values: CDR1 LGHNA, CDR2 YNFKEQ. The CDR3 runs 16 residues. CDR3: CASSQQGTGAGETQYF. CDR3 DNA: TGTGCCAGCAGCCAACAAGGGACAGGGGCCGGAGAGACCCAGTACTTC.

As DNA, the CDR3 is TGTGCCAGCAGGGGATCTACCGGGACAGGGAGGACAGATACGCAGTATTTT. Translation: CASRGSTGTGRTDTQYF. This chain uses TRBV11-2 with TRBJ2-3; TRBD1 matches 9 bases. This CDR3 has 17 residues. In germline, CDR1 is SGHAT, CDR2 FQNNGV. The V gene end was trimmed by 6 bases and the J gene end by 3 bases; junction bases not matched to a gene: 13.